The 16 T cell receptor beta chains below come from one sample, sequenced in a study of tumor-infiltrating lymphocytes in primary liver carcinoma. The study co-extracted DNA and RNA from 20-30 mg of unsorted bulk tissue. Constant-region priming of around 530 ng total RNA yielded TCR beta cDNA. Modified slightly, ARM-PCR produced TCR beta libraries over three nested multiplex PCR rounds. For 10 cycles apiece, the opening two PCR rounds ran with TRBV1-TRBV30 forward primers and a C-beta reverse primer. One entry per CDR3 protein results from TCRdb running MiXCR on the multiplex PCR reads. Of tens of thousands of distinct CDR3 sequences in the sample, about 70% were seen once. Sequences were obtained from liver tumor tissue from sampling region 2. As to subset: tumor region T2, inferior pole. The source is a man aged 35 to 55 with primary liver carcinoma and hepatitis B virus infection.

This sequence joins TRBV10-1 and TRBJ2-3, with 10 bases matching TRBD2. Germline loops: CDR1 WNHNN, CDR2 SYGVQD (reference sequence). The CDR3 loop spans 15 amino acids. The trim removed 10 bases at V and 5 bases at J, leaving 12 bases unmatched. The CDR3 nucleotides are TGCGCCAACTCTCCAGCTAGCGGGGGCATAGATACGCAGTATTTT. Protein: CANSPASGGIDTQYF.

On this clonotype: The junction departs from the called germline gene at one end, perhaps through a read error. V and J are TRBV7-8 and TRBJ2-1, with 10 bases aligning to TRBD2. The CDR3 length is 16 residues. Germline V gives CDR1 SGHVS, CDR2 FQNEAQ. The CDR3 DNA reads TGTGCCACCAAAAAACTACTAGCGGGGATCTACAACGAGCAGTTCTTC. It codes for CATKKLLAGIYNEQFF.

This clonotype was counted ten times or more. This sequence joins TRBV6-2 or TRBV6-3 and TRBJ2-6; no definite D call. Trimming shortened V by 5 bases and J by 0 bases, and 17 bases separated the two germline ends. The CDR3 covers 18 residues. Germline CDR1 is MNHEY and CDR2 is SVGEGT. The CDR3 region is CASSGWVDPDSGANVLTF. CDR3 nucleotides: TGTGCCAGCAGTGGGTGGGTCGACCCTGACTCTGGGGCCAACGTCCTGACTTTC.

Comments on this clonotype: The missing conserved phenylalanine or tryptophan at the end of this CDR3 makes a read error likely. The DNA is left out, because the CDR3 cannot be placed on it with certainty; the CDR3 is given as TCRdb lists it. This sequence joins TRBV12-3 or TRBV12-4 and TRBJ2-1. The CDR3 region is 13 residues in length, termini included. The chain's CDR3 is CASNPHVYNEQFL.

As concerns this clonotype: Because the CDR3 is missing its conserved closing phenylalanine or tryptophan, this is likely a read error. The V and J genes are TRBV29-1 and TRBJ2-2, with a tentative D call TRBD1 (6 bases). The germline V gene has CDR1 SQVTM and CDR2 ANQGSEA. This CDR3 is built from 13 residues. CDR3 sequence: CSVKGGNTGELFL. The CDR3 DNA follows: TGTAGCGTGAAAGGGGGGAACACCGGGGAGCTGTTTTTA.

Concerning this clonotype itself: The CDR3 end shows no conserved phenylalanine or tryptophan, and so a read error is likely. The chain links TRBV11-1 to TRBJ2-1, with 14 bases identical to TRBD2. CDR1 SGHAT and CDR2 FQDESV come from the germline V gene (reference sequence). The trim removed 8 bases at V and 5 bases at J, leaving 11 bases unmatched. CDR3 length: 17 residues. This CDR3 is CASGLGLAGELDNEQFL. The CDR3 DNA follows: TGTGCCAGCGGCCTGGGACTAGCGGGAGAACTTGACAATGAGCAGTTCTTA.

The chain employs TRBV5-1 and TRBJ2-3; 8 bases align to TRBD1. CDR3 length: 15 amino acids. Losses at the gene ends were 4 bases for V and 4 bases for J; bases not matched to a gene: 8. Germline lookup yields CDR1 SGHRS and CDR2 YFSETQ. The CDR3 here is CASSHGRGRADTQYF. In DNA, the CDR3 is TGCGCCAGCAGCCATGGCAGGGGGCGGGCAGATACGCAGTATTTT.

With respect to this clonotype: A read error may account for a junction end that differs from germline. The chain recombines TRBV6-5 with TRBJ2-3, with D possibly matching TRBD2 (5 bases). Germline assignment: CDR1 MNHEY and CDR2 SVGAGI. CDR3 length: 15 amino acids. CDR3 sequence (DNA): TGTACCAGCAGTTACTCGGGCAGGACTGGAGATACGCAGTATTTT. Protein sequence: CTSSYSGRTGDTQYF.

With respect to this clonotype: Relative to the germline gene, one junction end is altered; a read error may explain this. The CDR3: CVWDRGSSRANVLTF. CDR3 DNA sequence: TGTGTCTGGGACAGGGGTAGCTCTAGGGCCAACGTCCTGACTTTC. This chain uses TRBV30 with TRBJ2-6; TRBD1 agrees at 10 bases. CDR3 length: 15 amino acids. Germline loops: CDR1 GTSNPN, CDR2 SVGIG (reference sequence).

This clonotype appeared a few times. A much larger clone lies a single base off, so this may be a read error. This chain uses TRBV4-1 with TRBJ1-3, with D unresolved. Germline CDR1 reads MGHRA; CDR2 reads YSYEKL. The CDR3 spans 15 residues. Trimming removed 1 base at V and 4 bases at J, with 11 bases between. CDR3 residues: CASSQAWAAGNTIYF. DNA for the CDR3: TGCGCCAGCAGCCAAGCGTGGGCAGCCGGAAACACCATATATTTT.

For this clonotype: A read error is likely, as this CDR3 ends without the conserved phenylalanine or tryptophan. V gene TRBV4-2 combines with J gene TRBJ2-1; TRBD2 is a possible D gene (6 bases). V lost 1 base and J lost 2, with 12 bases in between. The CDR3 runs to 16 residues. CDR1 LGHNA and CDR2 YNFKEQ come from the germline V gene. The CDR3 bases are TGTGCCAGCAGCCAAGTGTGCCCGGGGGCCTACAATGAGCAGTTCTCC. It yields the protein CASSQVCPGAYNEQFS.

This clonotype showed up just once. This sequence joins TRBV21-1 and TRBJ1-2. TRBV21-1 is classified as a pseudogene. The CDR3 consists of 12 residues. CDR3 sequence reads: CACSGSLYGYTF. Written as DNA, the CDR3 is TGTGCCTGCAGCGGCAGCCTTTATGGCTACACCTTC.

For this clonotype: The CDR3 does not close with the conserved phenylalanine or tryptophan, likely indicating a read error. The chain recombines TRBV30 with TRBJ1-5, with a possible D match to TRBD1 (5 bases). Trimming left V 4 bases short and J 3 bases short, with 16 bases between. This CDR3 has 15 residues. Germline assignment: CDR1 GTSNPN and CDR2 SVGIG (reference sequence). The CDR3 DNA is TGTGCCTGGACTGTAATGGGACGGCTCAATCAGCCCCAGCATTTA. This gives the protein CAWTVMGRLNQPQHL.

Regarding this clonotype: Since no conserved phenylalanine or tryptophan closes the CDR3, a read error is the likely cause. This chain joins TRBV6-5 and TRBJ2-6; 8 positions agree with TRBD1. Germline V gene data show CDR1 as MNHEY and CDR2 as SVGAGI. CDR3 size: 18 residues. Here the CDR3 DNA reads TGTGCCAGTAGTCTTTGGACAGGGATGAAAGCTGGTGCCAACGTCCTGACTTCC. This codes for CASSLWTGMKAGANVLTS.

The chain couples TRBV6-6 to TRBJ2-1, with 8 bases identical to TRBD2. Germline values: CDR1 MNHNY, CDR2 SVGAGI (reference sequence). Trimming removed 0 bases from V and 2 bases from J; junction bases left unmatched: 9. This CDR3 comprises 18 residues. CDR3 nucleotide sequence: TGTGCCAGCAGTTACTCCGCTGTAGCGGGATGGGCCTACAATGAGCAGTTCTTC. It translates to CASSYSAVAGWAYNEQFF.

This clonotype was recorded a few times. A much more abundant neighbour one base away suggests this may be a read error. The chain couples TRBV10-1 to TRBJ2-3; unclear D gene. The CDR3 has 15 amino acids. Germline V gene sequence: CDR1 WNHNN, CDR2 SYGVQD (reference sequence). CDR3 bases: TGCGCCAGCAGTGATGGTGACCCCTCCACAGATATGCAGTATTTT. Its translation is CASSDGDPSTDMQYF.